Presented here are 27 T cell receptor beta chains from one specimen sequenced in a study of T cell clonotyping in hematopoietic cell transplantation. Clones were read by immunoSEQ multiplex PCR, and TCRdb kept only the in-frame ones, dropping some. The sample contains more than 40,000 clones, 75% to 90% of which appear only once. Time point meaning: recipient sample about 28 days before transplant, after cytoreduction. This material consisted of peripheral blood mononuclear cells, taken before stem cell transplant. These receptors were collected from a man in his sixties with acute myeloid leukemia. Some clones in this sample may be carry-over from other donors' samples.

The chain uses TRBV6-5 and TRBJ2-2, with D perhaps being TRBD1 or TRBD2 (6 bases each). The length of the CDR3 is 16 residues. Between the trimmed V and J ends, which lost 0 bases and 4 bases, there was a span of 12 bases. Germline V gives CDR1 MNHEY, CDR2 SVGAGI. The CDR3 DNA follows: TGTGCCAGCAGTTACTCTGGGGGGCCGGTCACCGGGGAGCTGTTTTTT. Translation gives CASSYSGGPVTGELFF.

V gene TRBV6-5 combines with J gene TRBJ1-2, with 8 bases matching TRBD1. Germline lookup yields CDR1 MNHEY and CDR2 SVGAGI. The CDR3 has 14 residues. V was pared by 6 bases and J by 1 base, with 4 bases of the junction left unmatched. The CDR3 sequence: CASSRQGINYGYTF. CDR3 nucleotides: TGTGCCAGCAGCCGACAGGGGATTAACTATGGCTACACCTTC.

The gene calls are TRBV7-2 and TRBJ1-3; no reliable D call. Trimming left V 4 bases short and J 2 bases short, with 9 bases between. CDR3 length: 14 residues. Germline V gives CDR1 SGHTA, CDR2 FQGNSA. The CDR3 spells CASSSTTTGNTIYF. The CDR3 region has the DNA TGTGCCAGCAGCTCTACAACCACTGGAAACACCATATATTTT.

The CDR3 region has the DNA TGCGCCAGCAGCCCCAGGGGGGACCAAGAGACCCAGTACTTC. This codes for CASSPRGDQETQYF. This chain uses TRBV5-1 with TRBJ2-5; a weak D match, TRBD1 (7 bases). The V gene's germline CDR1 is SGHRS and CDR2 YFSETQ. There are 14 residues in the CDR3. V shed 4 bases and J shed 0 bases, with 10 bases lying between them.

CDR3 sequence (DNA): TGCGCCAGCAGAGCTGTCCGGTCGCGTGGCTACACCTTC. Amino acids: CASRAVRSRGYTF. This chain connects TRBV4-1 to TRBJ1-2; no firm D call. Trimming left V 6 bases short and J 7 bases short, with 15 bases between. The germline gives CDR1 MGHRA, CDR2 YSYEKL. This CDR3 region has 13 residues.

V gene TRBV2 combines with J gene TRBJ2-7; D is uncertain. V lost 10 bases, J lost 1 base, and 14 bases lay in between. CDR3 length equals 13 residues. Looked up from germline, CDR1 is SNHLY and CDR2 is FYNNEI. The CDR3 protein is CATRQEVSYEQYF. The DNA for the CDR3 is TGTGCCACCCGTCAAGAAGTATCCTACGAGCAGTACTTC.

This clone was seen a few times. The gene calls are TRBV27 and TRBJ1-4; D call uncertain. The germline gives CDR1 MNHEY, CDR2 SMNVEV (reference sequence). This CDR3 spans 12 amino acids. The V gene lost 8 bases and the J gene lost 5 bases, with 9 bases spanning the gap. This chain's CDR3 is CASSTENEKLFF. Written as DNA, the CDR3 is TGTGCCAGCTCAACAGAGAATGAAAAACTGTTTTTT.

The V call is TRBV19, the J call TRBJ1-2; perhaps TRBD1 as D (6 bases). CDR1 LNHDA and CDR2 SQIVND come from the germline V gene (reference sequence). The CDR3 runs 15 residues. Trimming shortened V by 3 bases and J by 5 bases, and 16 bases separated the two germline ends. CDR3 sequence reads: CASSIRGGGPYGYTF. The CDR3 DNA reads as TGTGCCAGTAGTATCCGAGGGGGGGGCCCTTATGGCTACACCTTC.

The chain recombines TRBV29-1 with TRBJ1-5, with D possibly TRBD1 on 5 matching bases. This CDR3 comprises 14 residues. The V gene lost 6 bases and the J gene lost 6 bases, with 18 bases spanning the gap. The germline CDR1 and CDR2 sequences are SQVTM and ANQGSEA. This CDR3 reads CSVGAGDPGQPQHF. The CDR3 DNA reads TGCAGCGTCGGCGCGGGGGACCCCGGTCAGCCCCAGCATTTT.

In this sample, this clone turned up once. This rearrangement joins TRBV6-5 to TRBJ2-7; maybe TRBD1 (6 bases). Germline CDR1 reads MNHEY; CDR2 reads SVGAGI. The CDR3 runs to 15 residues. Trimming left V 2 bases short and J 0 bases short, with 11 bases between. CDR3 DNA sequence: TGTGCCAGCAGTTACAGCCAGGGGCCCTCCTACGAGCAGTACTTC. Translating gives CASSYSQGPSYEQYF.

The V call is TRBV7-6, the J call TRBJ2-5; 7 nucleotides align to TRBD1. The CDR3 is 16 residues long. V lost 4 bases and J lost 2; bases outside the gene matches: 10. The germline V gene encodes CDR1 SGHVS and CDR2 FNYEAQ. CDR3 coding DNA: TGTGCCAGCAGCTCTCAGACAGGGTATATACAAGAGACCCAGTACTTC. As protein: CASSSQTGYIQETQYF.

V and J are TRBV19 and TRBJ1-1, with a possible D match to TRBD1 (6 bases). From germline, CDR1 is LNHDA and CDR2 SQIVND (reference sequence). V gave up 3 bases and J gave up 6 bases, with 11 bases separating them. The CDR3 contains 13 residues. The CDR3 region has the DNA TGTGCCAGTAGTATGGGGGCGGGTGCTGAAGCTTTCTTT. Its translation is CASSMGAGAEAFF.

The V and J genes are TRBV7-3 and TRBJ2-1; D is possibly TRBD2 (5 bases). V was shortened by 1 base and J by 8 bases, with 15 bases between the two germline ends. Germline V gene lookup returns CDR1 SGHTA and CDR2 FQGTGA. The CDR3 covers 15 residues. DNA for the CDR3: TGTGCCAGCAGCTTAATGCGGGCGATGGGAGATGAGCAGTTCTTC. This translates into CASSLMRAMGDEQFF. Full variable domain (outside the CDR3, taken from reference TRBV7-3 and TRBJ2-1): GAGVSQTPSNKVTEKGKYVELRCDPISGHTALYWYRQSLGQGPEFLIYFQGTGAADDSGLPNDRFFAVRPEGSVSTLKIQRTERGDSAVYLCASSLMRAMGDEQFFGPGTRLTVL.

The chain couples TRBV4-3 to TRBJ2-6; maybe TRBD1 (6 bases). CDR3 length: 17 amino acids. V lost 0 bases to trimming and J lost 3 bases, with 12 bases between them. Germline V gives CDR1 LGHNA, CDR2 YSLEER. The CDR3 DNA is TGCGCCAGCAGCCAAGATGGCCAGGGGTTTGGGGCCAACGTCCTGACTTTC. Residues: CASSQDGQGFGANVLTF.

The rearrangement joins TRBV4-3 to TRBJ1-1, with a possible D match to TRBD1 (5 bases). CDR3 size: 14 residues. Trimming shortened V by 4 bases and J by 5 bases, and 14 bases separated the two germline ends. Germline CDR1 is LGHNA and CDR2 is YSLEER. CDR3 sequence (DNA): TGCGCCAGCAGCCCCCTCGGCAGGGCAACTGAAGCTTTCTTT. Translated, it gives CASSPLGRATEAFF.

This chain joins TRBV6-5 and TRBJ1-5; 7 positions match TRBD1. Per the germline V gene, CDR1 is MNHEY and CDR2 is SVGAGI. The length of the CDR3 is 14 residues. Trimming removed 6 bases from V and 9 bases from J; junction bases left unmatched: 11. CDR3 region: CASSSTAGGGPQHF. DNA of the CDR3: TGTGCCAGCAGCTCCACGGCAGGGGGTGGGCCCCAGCATTTT.

The rearrangement links TRBV15 to TRBJ2-5, with 12 bases lining up with TRBD2. V dropped 5 bases and J dropped 11; count of bases not matched to a gene: 9. The CDR3 loop spans 14 amino acids. Germline V lookup: CDR1 LNHNV, CDR2 YYDKDF (reference sequence). The CDR3 DNA follows: TGTGCCACCAGCGATCGGACTAGCGGGAAGGAGCAGTACTTC. Its translation is CATSDRTSGKEQYF.

This chain links TRBV6-5 with TRBJ2-1; D is undetermined. The CDR3 has 14 amino acids. Germline CDR1 reads MNHEY; CDR2 reads SVGAGI. Between the trimmed V and J ends, which lost 6 bases and 0 bases, there was a span of 9 bases. The CDR3 reads CASSLRYSYNEQFF. In nucleotides, the CDR3 is TGTGCCAGCAGCCTGCGATACTCCTACAATGAGCAGTTCTTC.

The chain carries TRBV6-5 and TRBJ2-1; TRBD2 matches at 12 bases. Trimming cost V 4 bases and J 6 bases; bases outside gene matches: 4. This CDR3 spans 15 amino acids. Germline CDR1 reads MNHEY; CDR2 reads SVGAGI. The CDR3 region is CASSFPSGGANEQFF. DNA for the CDR3: TGTGCCAGCAGTTTCCCTAGCGGGGGGGCCAATGAGCAGTTCTTC.

CDR3 in amino acids: CASSWVAGHNTGELFF. CDR3 DNA: TGTGCCAGCAGTTGGGTAGCGGGGCACAACACCGGGGAGCTGTTTTTT. This chain connects TRBV14 to TRBJ2-2, with 8 bases that match TRBD2. CDR3 length: 16 amino acids. J lost 2 bases, V lost 6 bases, and 8 bases had no gene match. Germline V gene sequence: CDR1 SGHDN, CDR2 FVKESK.

This clone has only one observation. The V and J genes are TRBV5-1 and TRBJ2-5, with D maybe TRBD2 (5 bases). V dropped 7 bases and J dropped 5 bases, with 12 bases sitting between them. Germline CDR1 SGHRS, CDR2 YFSETQ. CDR3 length: 12 residues. CDR3 DNA sequence: TGCGCCAGCCACGAGCCGGGGGAGACCCAGTACTTC. Translation gives CASHEPGETQYF. The variable domain in full, with the rest retrieved from reference TRBV5-1 and TRBJ2-5, is KAGVTQTPRYLIKTRGQQVTLSCSPISGHRSVSWYQQTPGQGLQFLFEYFSETQRNKGNFPGRFSGRQFSNSRSEMNVSTLELGDSALYLCASHEPGETQYFGPGTRLLVL.

The chain has TRBV29-1 and TRBJ2-1, with no clear D. Germline V CDR1 and CDR2: SQVTM, ANQGSEA. Trimming shortened V by 2 bases and J by 4 bases, and 9 bases separated the two germline ends. This CDR3 contains 13 residues. The CDR3 sequence: CSVERLRYNEQFF. The CDR3 DNA reads as TGCAGCGTTGAAAGACTTCGATACAATGAGCAGTTCTTC.

This clone was found a few times. This chain uses TRBV19 with TRBJ2-5, with D perhaps TRBD1 or TRBD2 (5 bases each). V shed 1 base and J shed 4 bases, with 7 bases lying between them. Germline CDR1 is LNHDA and CDR2 is SQIVND (reference sequence). This CDR3 region has 13 residues. CDR3 nucleotides: TGTGCCAGTAGTATAGTTGGGGGAGAGACCCAGTACTTC. It encodes CASSIVGGETQYF.

This clone was recorded once. This chain connects TRBV14 to TRBJ1-2; D remains ambiguous. The V gene lost 3 bases and the J gene lost 4 bases, with 9 bases spanning the gap. The CDR3 is 13 residues long. CDR1 and CDR2 from the germline V gene are SGHDN and FVKESK. CDR3 sequence (DNA): TGTGCCAGCAGCCATGGGCTTTCCTATGGCTACACCTTC. Its translation is CASSHGLSYGYTF.

The chain uses TRBV7-9 and TRBJ2-3, with 7 bases identical to TRBD1. V lost 2 bases and J lost 2; bases outside the gene matches: 10. The germline CDR1 and CDR2 sequences are SEHNR and FQNEAQ (reference sequence). This CDR3 has 17 residues. The CDR3 loop is CASSLRGRADFTDTQYF. The CDR3 DNA sequence: TGTGCCAGCAGCTTAAGGGGGCGGGCCGATTTCACAGATACGCAGTATTTT.

The chain uses TRBV5-4 and TRBJ2-7, with D possibly being TRBD2 (5 bases). The CDR3 length is 14 residues. Trimming shortened V by 0 bases and J by 5 bases, and 12 bases separated the two germline ends. CDR1 is SGHNT, CDR2 YYREEE, per germline (reference sequence). The CDR3 protein is CASSLGELYNEQYF. The CDR3 DNA is TGTGCCAGCAGCTTGGGGGAGCTGTACAACGAGCAGTACTTC. Variable domain in full (rest from reference TRBV5-4 and TRBJ2-7): ETGVTQSPTHLIKTRGQQVTLRCSSQSGHNTVSWYQQALGQGPQFIFQYYREEENGRGNFPPRFSGLQFPNYSSELNVNALELDDSALYLCASSLGELYNEQYFGPGTRLTVT.

The genes are TRBV4-2 and TRBJ1-4; D is undetermined. In germline, CDR1 is LGHNA, CDR2 YNFKEQ. CDR3 length: 16 amino acids. V shed 5 bases and J shed 3 bases, with 16 bases lying between them. The CDR3: CASSSRATGSNEKLFF. As DNA, the CDR3 is TGTGCCAGCAGCTCCCGAGCAACCGGCTCTAATGAAAAACTGTTTTTT.